Detailed here is one TCR beta chain. Its target is unknown. This same CDR3 is encoded by further DNA sequences in the sample. Germline-derived CDR1 and CDR2 are SQVTM and ANQGSEA. V shed 7 bases and J shed 5 bases, with 8 bases lying between them. This CDR3 spans 11 amino acids. This sample is part of a study of beta chain features in type 1 diabetes. Background on the study: Healthy donors resembled patients in age, gender and cell yields. All samples together contributed more than 90,000,000 sorted cells for examination.

Since all of the isolated RNA was reverse transcribed, expressed TCRB transcripts were what got sequenced. Only in-frame clones appear in the TCRdb table, and some are missing; sequencing was by immunoSEQ multiplex PCR. Altogether about 160,000 clones are present, 63% being singletons, with the ten largest covering around 0.096%. General observations from the study: Moderate yet significant TCRB CDR3 shortening was seen in Type 1 diabetes patients in all four CD4+ subsets.

Researchers reported sorting CD4+ naive, central memory, regulatory and stem cell-like memory cells via CD45RO/CCR7/CD25/CD127/CD95/CD27. This rearrangement joins TRBV29-1 to TRBJ2-2; the D gene is possibly TRBD1 (5 bases). This TCR was sampled from a man aged 25-45 years with type 1 diabetes. The source material was naive CD4+ T cells from blood. The CDR3 DNA follows: TGCAGCGGGCAGGGTACCGGGGAGCTGTTTTTT. Its translation: CSGQGTGELFF.